This section outlines one T cell receptor beta chain sequence together with its context. Its antigen is currently not known. No base quality information exists; no much larger clone differs at one position. The sample originates from a study of graft-versus-host responses after intestinal transplantation (dated by TCRdb to about 2021). Notes on the research overall: Recipients received multivisceral, liver-intestinal, or isolated intestinal transplants. Anti-thymocyte globulin induction was given to all recipients, followed by maintenance tacrolimus and steroids for two to three years. After intestinal transplantation, graft-versus-host and host-versus-graft alloreactive T cell clones in the graft, circulation and bone marrow were tracked using bulk TCR-beta CDR3 sequencing. Alloreactive clones were identified by sequencing pre-transplant mixed lymphocyte reaction products and comparing them with unstimulated pre-transplant donor and recipient T cells. The cohort enrolled under 30 intestinal transplant recipients, one of whom was a retransplant, and a few patients without pretransplant specimens were excluded. A peak of at least 4% donor T cells among recipient peripheral blood mononuclear cells was the definition used for donor T cell macrochimerism. Rather than being sequenced by the commercial service, samples from a few later patients were sequenced in-house on an Illumina MiSeq and processed with MiXCR. What the authors observed across the whole study: Early after transplant, declines in HvG clones were associated with peak levels of circulating GvH clones. In patients with donor T cell macrochimerism, the allografts had high GvH to HvG T cell clonal ratios. The relatively low number and heterogeneity of intestinal transplant patients limited the conclusions. GvH clones were detected in recipient bone marrow, and some of these GvH clones were observed earlier in ileal mucosa or blood, consistent with an intestinal mucosal origin.

Blood samples were collected up to 4 times in the first month after transplant and then at least monthly when available. V and J are trimmed by 0 bases and 0 bases, and the gene matches miss 4 bases of the junction. The CDR3 covers 17 residues, taking in both the cysteine and the phenylalanine. Only the CDR3 DNA is retained, 51 bases long and in frame from the first base. The germline V gene (reference sequence) provides CDR1 SGHNT and CDR2 YYREEE. The method behind the library was the immunoSEQ multiplex PCR assay. High-throughput TCR-beta CDR3 sequencing of genomic DNA from most patients was performed by Adaptive Biotechnologies. As for the authors' bioinformatics: Adaptive's ImmunoSEQ software supplied the TCR sequencing data for around 19 patients, while MiXCR and VDJtools were used to process three other patients. CDR3 nucleotide sequences shared between donor and recipient were removed because their origin could not be assigned. At least 2-fold expansion over unstimulated cells and a minimum CFSE-low frequency of 0.002% (template counts) or 0.001% (read counts) were required for clones to be classified as alloreactive. Clones detected in sequenced pre-transplant spleen, lymph node, or MLR CFSE-low populations of the donor or recipient were defined as mappable. Cumulative frequency of alloreactive clones was calculated as a percentage of all sequences weighted by copy number. The table was pulled from immuneACCESS by TCRdb, which kept in-frame rearrangements only. Such tables lose some clones; where checked, under half of the loss comes from unresolved V genes, and the rest has no known cause. V, J and clone size were drawn from that table, and D and trimming were deduced from the DNA. The sample data list more than 45,000 clones, and about 90% of these were observed just once. The ten largest clones take up around 2.5% of the sample.

The rearrangement joined TRBV5-4 to TRBJ2-1; 9 bases in between match TRBD2. The specimen was PBMCs, collected about 120 days after intestinal transplantation. The source of this sequence is a human patient who received an intestinal transplant, so some T cells may come from the graft donor. The DNA is as follows: TGTGCCAGCAGCTTGGCCTCTAGCGGGACCTCCTACAATGAGCAGTTCTTC. This sequence encodes CASSLASSGTSYNEQFF.